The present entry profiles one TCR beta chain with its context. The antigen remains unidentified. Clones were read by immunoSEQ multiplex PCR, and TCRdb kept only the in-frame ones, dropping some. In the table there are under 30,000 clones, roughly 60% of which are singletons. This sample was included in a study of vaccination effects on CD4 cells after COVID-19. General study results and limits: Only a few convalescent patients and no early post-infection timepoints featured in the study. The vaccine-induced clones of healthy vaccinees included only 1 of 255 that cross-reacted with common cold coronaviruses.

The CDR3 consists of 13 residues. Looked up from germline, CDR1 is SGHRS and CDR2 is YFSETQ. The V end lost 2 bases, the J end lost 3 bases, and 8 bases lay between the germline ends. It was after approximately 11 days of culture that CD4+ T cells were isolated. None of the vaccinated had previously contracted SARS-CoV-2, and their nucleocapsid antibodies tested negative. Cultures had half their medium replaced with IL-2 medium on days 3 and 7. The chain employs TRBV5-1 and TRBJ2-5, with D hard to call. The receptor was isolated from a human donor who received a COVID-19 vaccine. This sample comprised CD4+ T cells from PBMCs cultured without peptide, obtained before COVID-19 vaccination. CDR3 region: CASSFQGEETQYF. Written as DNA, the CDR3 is TGCGCCAGCAGCTTCCAAGGTGAAGAGACCCAGTACTTC.